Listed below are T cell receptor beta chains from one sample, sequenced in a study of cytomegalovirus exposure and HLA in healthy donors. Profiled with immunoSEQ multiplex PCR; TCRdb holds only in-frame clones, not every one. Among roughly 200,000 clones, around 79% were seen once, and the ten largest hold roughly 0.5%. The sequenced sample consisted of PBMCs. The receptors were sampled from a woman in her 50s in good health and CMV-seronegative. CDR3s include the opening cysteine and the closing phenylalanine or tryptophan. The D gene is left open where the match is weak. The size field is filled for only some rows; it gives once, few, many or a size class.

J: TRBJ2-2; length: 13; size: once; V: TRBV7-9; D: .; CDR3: CASARADTGELFF; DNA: TGTGCCAGCGCCAGGGCGGACACCGGGGAGCTGTTTTTT
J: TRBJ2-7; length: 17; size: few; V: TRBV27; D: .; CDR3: CASSPRVLGTTFYEQYF; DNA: TGTGCCAGCAGTCCTCGGGTATTAGGGACAACATTCTACGAGCAGTACTTC
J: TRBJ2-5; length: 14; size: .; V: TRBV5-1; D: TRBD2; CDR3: CARPRLAGAETQYF; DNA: TGCGCCAGACCCCGTCTAGCGGGGGCCGAGACCCAGTACTTC
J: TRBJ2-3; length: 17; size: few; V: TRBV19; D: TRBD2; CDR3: CASSASGAGGSTDTQYF; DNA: TGTGCCAGTAGTGCCTCGGGAGCGGGAGGATCCACAGATACGCAGTATTTT
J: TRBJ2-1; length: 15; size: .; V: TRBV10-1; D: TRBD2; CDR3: CASSEVVAGDNEQFF; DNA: TGCGCCAGCAGTGAGGTTGTAGCGGGGGACAATGAGCAGTTCTTC
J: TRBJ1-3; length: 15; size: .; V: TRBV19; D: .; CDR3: CASSIDQLAGNTIYF; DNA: TGTGCCAGTAGTATAGACCAACTTGCTGGAAACACCATATATTTT
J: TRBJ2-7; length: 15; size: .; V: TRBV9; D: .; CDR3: CASSVEFVPTYEQYF; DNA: TGTGCCAGCAGCGTAGAGTTTGTACCTACCTACGAGCAGTACTTC
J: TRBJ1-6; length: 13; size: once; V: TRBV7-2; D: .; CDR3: CASSLIPAGALHF; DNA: TGTGCCAGCAGCTTAATCCCAGCAGGGGCCCTCCACTTT
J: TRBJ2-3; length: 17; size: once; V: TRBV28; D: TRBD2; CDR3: CASSLVRTSGITDTQYF; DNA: TGTGCCAGCAGTTTAGTGAGGACTAGCGGCATCACAGATACGCAGTATTTT
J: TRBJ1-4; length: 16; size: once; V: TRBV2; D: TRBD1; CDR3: CASRTIPGTGEEKLFF; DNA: TGTGCCAGCAGAACAATCCCCGGGACAGGGGAGGAAAAACTGTTTTTT
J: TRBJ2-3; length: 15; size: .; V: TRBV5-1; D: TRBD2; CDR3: CASSFAGAGTDTQYF; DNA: TGCGCCAGCAGCTTTGCGGGAGCGGGTACAGATACGCAGTATTTT
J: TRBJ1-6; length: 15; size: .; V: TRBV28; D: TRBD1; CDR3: CASTLQGVMGSPLHF; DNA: TGTGCCAGCACGCTCCAGGGGGTTATGGGTTCACCCCTCCACTTT
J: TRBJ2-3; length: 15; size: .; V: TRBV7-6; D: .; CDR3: CASSSPGGLTDTQYF; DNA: TGTGCCAGCAGCTCCCCGGGGGGCCTCACAGATACGCAGTATTTT
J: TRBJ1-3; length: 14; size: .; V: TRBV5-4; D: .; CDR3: CASSLWVAGNTIYF; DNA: TGTGCCAGCAGCTTGTGGGTAGCGGGAAACACCATATATTTT
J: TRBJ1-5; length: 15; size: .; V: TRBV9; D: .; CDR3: CASSVTGSGNQPQHF; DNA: TGTGCCAGCAGCGTAACAGGGAGTGGCAATCAGCCCCAGCATTTT
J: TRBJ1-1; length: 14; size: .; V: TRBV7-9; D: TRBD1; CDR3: CASSLQSGGIEAFF; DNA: TGTGCCAGCAGCTTACAGTCAGGGGGAATCGAAGCTTTCTTT
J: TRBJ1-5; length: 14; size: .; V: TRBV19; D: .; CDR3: CASRRGRGNQPQHF; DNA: TGTGCCAGTAGGCGGGGGCGCGGCAATCAGCCCCAGCATTTT
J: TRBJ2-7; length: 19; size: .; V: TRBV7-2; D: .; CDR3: CASSSKAAGLLSRNYEQYF; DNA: TGTGCCAGCAGCTCGAAAGCTGCAGGGCTCCTATCAAGAAACTACGAGCAGTACTTC
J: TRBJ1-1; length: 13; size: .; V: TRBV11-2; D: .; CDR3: CASSDLLNTEAFF; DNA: TGTGCCAGCAGCGACTTATTGAACACTGAAGCTTTCTTT
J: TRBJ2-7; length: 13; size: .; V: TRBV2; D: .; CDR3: CASSERQSGEQYF; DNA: TGTGCCAGCAGTGAAAGACAGTCGGGCGAGCAGTACTTC
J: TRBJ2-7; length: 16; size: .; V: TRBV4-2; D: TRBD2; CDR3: CASSQDIASGSYEQYF; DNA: TGTGCCAGCAGCCAAGACATAGCTAGCGGGAGCTACGAGCAGTACTTC
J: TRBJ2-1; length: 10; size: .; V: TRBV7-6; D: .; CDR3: CAPRCNEQFF; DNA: TGTGCCCCCAGGTGCAATGAGCAGTTCTTC
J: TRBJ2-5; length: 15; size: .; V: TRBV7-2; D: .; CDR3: CASSFQAAAQETQYF; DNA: TGTGCCAGCAGCTTCCAGGCAGCGGCCCAAGAGACCCAGTACTTC
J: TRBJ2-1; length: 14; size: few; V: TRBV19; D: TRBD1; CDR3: CASSPAGTANEQFF; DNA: TGTGCCAGTAGTCCAGCCGGGACAGCGAATGAGCAGTTCTTC
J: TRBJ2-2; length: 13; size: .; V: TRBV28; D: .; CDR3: CASSLISTGELFF; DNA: TGTGCCAGCAGTTTAATCAGCACCGGGGAGCTGTTTTTT